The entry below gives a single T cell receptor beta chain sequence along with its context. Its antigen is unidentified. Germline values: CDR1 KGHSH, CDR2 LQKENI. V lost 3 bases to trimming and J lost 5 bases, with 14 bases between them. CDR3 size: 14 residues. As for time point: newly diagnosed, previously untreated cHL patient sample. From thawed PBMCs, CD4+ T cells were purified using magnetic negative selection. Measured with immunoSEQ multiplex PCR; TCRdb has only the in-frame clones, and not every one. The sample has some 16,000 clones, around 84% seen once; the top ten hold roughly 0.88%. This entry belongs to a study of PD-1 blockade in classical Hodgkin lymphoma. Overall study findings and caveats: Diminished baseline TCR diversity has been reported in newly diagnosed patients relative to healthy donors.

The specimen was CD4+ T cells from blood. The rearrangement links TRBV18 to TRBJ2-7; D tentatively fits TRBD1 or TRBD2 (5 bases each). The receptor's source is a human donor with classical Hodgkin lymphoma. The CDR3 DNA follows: TGTGCCAGCTCACCCACGGGGACCCCCCACGAGCAGTACTTC. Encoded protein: CASSPTGTPHEQYF.